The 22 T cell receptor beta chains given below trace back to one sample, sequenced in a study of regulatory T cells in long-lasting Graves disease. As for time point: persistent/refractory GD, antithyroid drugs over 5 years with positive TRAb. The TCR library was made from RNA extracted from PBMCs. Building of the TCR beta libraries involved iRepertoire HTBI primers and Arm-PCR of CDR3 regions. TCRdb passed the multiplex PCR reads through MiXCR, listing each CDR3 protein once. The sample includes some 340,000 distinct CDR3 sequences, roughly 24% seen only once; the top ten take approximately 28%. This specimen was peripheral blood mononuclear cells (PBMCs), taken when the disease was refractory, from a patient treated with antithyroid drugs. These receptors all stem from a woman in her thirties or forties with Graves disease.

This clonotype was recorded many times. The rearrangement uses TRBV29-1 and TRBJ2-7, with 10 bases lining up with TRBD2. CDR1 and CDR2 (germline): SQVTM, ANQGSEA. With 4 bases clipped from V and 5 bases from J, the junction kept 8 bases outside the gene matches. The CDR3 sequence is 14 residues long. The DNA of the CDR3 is TGCAGCGTTGTTTCTAGCGGGAGTCAAGACGAGCAGTACTTC. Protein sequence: CSVVSSGSQDEQYF.

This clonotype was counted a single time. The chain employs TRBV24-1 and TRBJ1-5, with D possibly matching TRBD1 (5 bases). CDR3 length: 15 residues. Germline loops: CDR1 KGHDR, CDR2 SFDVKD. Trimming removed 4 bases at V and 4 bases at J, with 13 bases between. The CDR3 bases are TGTGCCACCAGTGACCGGACCCCAGGGAATCAGCCCCAGCATTTT. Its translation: CATSDRTPGNQPQHF.

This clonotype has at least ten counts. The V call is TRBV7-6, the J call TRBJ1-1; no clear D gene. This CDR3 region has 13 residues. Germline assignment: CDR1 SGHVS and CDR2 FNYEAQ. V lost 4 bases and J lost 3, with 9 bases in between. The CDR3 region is CASSSQSDTEAFF. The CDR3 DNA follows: TGTGCCAGCAGCTCCCAATCTGACACTGAAGCTTTCTTT.

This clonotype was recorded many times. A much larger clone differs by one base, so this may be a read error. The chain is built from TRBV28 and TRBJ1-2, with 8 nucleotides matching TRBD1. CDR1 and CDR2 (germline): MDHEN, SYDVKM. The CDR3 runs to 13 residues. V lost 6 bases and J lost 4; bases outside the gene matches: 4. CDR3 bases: TGTGCCAGCAGCTTAGACAGGGGCTATGGCTACACCTTC. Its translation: CASSLDRGYGYTF.

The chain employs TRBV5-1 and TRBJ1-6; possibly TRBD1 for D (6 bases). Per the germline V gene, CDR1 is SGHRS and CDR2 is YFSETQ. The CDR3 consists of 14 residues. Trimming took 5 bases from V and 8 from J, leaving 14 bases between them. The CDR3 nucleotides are TGCGCCAGCAGGCCCGACAGGTGGGATTCACCCCTCCACTTT. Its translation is CASRPDRWDSPLHF.

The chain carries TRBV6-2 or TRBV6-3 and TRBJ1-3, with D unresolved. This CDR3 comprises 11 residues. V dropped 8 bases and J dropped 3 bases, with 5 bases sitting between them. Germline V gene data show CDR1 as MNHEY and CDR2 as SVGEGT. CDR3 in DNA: TGTGCCAGCTTGCTTGGAAACACCATATATTTT. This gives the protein CASLLGNTIYF.

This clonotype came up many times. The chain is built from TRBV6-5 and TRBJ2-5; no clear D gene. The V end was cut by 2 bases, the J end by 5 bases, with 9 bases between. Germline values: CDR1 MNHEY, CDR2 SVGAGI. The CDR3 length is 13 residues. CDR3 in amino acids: CASSYGPFETQYF. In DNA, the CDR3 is TGTGCCAGCAGTTACGGACCCTTTGAGACCCAGTACTTC.

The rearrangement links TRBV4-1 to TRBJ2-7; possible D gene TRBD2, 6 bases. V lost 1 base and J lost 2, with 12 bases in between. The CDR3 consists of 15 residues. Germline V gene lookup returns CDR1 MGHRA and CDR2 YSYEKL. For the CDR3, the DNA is TGCGCCAGCAGCCAAGTTTTTCGGGAGACCTACGAGCAGTACTTC. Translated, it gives CASSQVFRETYEQYF.

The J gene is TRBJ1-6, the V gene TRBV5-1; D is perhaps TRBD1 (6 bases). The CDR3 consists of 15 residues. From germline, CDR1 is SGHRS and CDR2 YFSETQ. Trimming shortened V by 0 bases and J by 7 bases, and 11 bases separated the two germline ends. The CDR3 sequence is CASSLEGGYNSPLHF. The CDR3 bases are TGCGCCAGCAGCTTGGAGGGGGGATACAATTCACCCCTCCACTTT.

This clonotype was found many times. The CDR3, as DNA: TGTGCCAGCAGTTTATTACGGCTGGTAGGTGGAACCTACAATGAGCAGTTCTTC. It yields the protein CASSLLRLVGGTYNEQFF. The V call is TRBV28, the J call TRBJ2-1; D gene unclear. With 1 base removed from V and 2 bases from J, the gap between germline ends came to 18 bases. This CDR3 has 18 amino acids. Germline V gives CDR1 MDHEN, CDR2 SYDVKM.

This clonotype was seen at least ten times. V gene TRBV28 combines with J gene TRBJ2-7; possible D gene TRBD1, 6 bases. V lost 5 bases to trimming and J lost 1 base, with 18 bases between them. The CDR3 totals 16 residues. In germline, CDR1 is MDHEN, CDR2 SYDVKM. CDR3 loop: CASSIRNRVGSYEQYF. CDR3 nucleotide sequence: TGTGCCAGCAGTATACGCAACAGGGTTGGATCCTACGAGCAGTACTTC.

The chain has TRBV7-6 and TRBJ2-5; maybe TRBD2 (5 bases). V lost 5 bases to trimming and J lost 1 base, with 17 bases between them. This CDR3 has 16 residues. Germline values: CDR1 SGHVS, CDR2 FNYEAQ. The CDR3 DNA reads TGTGCCAGCAGCCACTCACGGGATGGCACCCAAGAGACCCAGTACTTC. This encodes CASSHSRDGTQETQYF.

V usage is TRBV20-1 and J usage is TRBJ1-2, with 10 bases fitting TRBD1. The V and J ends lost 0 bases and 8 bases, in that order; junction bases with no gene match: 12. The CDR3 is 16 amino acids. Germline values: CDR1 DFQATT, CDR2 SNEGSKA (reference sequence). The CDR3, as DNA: TGCAGTGCTAGAGATCTGTCCGGGACAGGGGTTTTAGGCTACACCTTC. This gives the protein CSARDLSGTGVLGYTF.

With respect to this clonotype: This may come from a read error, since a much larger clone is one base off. CDR3 nucleotide sequence: TGTGCCACCAGTGAGCAGGGGGCGGGGGAGCTGCTTTTT. This translates into CATSEQGAGELLF. The gene calls are TRBV24-1 and TRBJ2-2; TRBD1 is a possible D gene (8 bases). The germline V gene encodes CDR1 KGHDR and CDR2 SFDVKD. The length of the CDR3 is 13 residues.

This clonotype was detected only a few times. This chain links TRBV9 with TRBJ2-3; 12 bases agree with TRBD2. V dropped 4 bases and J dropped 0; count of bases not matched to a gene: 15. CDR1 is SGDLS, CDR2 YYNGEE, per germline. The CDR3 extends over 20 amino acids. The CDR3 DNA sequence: TGTGCCAGCAGCATGCCGGGACTAGCGGGCAAAACGCTTAGCACAGATACGCAGTATTTT. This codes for CASSMPGLAGKTLSTDTQYF. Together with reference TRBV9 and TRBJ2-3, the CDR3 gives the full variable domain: DSGVTQTPKHLITATGQRVTLRCSPRSGDLSVYWYQQSLDQGLQFLIQYYNGEERAKGNILERFSAQQFPDLHSELNLSSLELGDSALYFCASSMPGLAGKTLSTDTQYFGPGTRLTVL.

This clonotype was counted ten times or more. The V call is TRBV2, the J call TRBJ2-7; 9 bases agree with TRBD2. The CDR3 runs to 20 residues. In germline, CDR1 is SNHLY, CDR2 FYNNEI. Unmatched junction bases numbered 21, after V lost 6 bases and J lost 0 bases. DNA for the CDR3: TGTGCCAGCAGGGGACCTGAGCGGGGGGCAAGGTCAAGGAGCTCCTACGAGCAGTACTTC. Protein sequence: CASRGPERGARSRSSYEQYF.

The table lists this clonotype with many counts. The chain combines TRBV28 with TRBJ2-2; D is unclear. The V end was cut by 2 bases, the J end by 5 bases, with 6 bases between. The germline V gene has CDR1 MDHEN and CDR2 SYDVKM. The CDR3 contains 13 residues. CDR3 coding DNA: TGTGCCAGCAGTTTAATGCCTACCGGGGAGCTGTTTTTT. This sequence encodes CASSLMPTGELFF.

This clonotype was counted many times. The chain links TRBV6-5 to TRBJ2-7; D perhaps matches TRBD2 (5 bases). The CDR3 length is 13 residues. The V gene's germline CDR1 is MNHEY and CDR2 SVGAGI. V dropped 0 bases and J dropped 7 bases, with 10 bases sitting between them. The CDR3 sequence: CASSYSDPGEQYF. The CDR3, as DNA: TGTGCCAGCAGTTACTCTGACCCGGGGGAGCAGTACTTC.

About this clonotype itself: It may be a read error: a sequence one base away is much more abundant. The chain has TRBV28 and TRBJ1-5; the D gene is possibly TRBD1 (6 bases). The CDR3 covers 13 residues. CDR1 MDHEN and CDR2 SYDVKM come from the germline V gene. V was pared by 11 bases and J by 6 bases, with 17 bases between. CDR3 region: CAGNQQGGQPQHF. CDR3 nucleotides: TGTGCCGGCAATCAACAGGGAGGTCAGCCCCAGCATTTT.

The CDR3 region is CASSTYLPGTASSPLHF. In DNA, the CDR3 is TGTGCCAGTAGTACCTACCTCCCCGGGACAGCTAGTTCACCCCTCCACTTT. The chain is built from TRBV19 and TRBJ1-6, with TRBD1 matching over 7 bases. In germline, CDR1 is LNHDA, CDR2 SQIVND (reference sequence). With V trimmed by 4 bases and J by 9 bases, 15 bases remained unmatched. This CDR3 is built from 17 residues.

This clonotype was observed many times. Here the CDR3 reads CSASSGFGEAFF. CDR3 DNA sequence: TGCAGTGCTAGTTCAGGGTTTGGTGAAGCTTTCTTT. This rearrangement joins TRBV20-1 to TRBJ1-1, with D perhaps TRBD1 (5 bases). The length of the CDR3 is 12 residues. CDR1 and CDR2 from the germline V gene are DFQATT and SNEGSKA (reference sequence). V was cut by 3 bases and J by 7 bases, with 12 bases left in between.

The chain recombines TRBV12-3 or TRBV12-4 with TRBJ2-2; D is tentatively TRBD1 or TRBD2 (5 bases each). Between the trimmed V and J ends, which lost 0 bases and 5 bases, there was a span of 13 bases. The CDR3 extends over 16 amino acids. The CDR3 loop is CASSLAPGRGTGELFF. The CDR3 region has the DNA TGTGCCAGCAGTTTAGCCCCGGGACGAGGGACCGGGGAGCTGTTTTTT.